The clone carrying this TCR beta chain has a handful of counts. The target antigen is unknown. CDR3 length: 14 residues. Per the germline V gene, CDR1 is GTSNPN and CDR2 is SVGIG (reference sequence). V was pared by 3 bases and J by 5 bases, with 8 bases of the junction left unmatched. The data were taken from a study of beta chain features in type 1 diabetes. Study overall: Patients did not differ from healthy donors in age, gender or cell yield. Study-wide findings and caveats: For Type 1 diabetes patients, all four CD4+ subsets carried TCRB CDR3s that were moderately but significantly shorter.

cDNA synthesis used the whole RNA isolate, giving expressed TCRB sequences. Assay used: immunoSEQ multiplex PCR; TCRdb lists only in-frame clones, some missing. The table lists under 400,000 clones, 10% to 15% of them singletons, with about 0.018% in the top ten. This clonotype was sampled from a man in his late teens or twenties in good health. The sample taken for sequencing was naive CD4+ T cells from blood. The chain employs TRBV30 and TRBJ2-7, with 9 bases identical to TRBD1. CDR3 sequence: CAWRPGTGINEQYF. In nucleotides, the CDR3 is TGTGCCTGGAGGCCCGGGACAGGGATCAACGAGCAGTACTTC. Complete variable domain (other parts from reference TRBV30 and TRBJ2-7): SQTIHQWPATLVQPVGSPLSLECTVEGTSNPNLYWYRQAAGRGLQLLFYSVGIGQISSEVPQNLSASRPQDRQFILSSKKLLLSDSGFYLCAWRPGTGINEQYFGPGTRLTVT.